This T cell receptor beta chain was captured in a study of early T cells in non-severe SARS-CoV-2 infection. Study background: Sequencing of unsorted whole blood was done on bulk RNA, leaving chains unpaired. Study findings and constraints: Private and CD4 specificities were missed by VDJdb matching, skewed to anti-spike CD8.

Individual cDNA molecules were tagged with unique molecular identifiers, the study reported. TCRdb reprocessed the 5' RACE reads via MiXCR and lists one record per CDR3 protein. Altogether approximately 42,000 distinct CDR3 sequences are present, 7% to 7.5% being singletons, with the ten largest covering roughly 4.5%. In its sample, this clonotype was seen a few times. Its antigen is unidentified. Sequenced material: whole blood. This receptor was identified in an adult who was a healthcare worker with PCR-confirmed SARS-CoV-2 infection or an uninfected control (not recorded which).

The CDR3 nucleotides are TGCGCCAGCAGGGAACAGGGGAACACCGGGGAGCTGTTTTTT. It yields the protein CASREQGNTGELFF. V usage is TRBV5-1 and J usage is TRBJ2-2; a possible D gene is TRBD1 (6 bases). From germline, CDR1 is SGHRS and CDR2 YFSETQ. Trimming pared 5 bases from V and 1 base from J, leaving 9 bases between. This CDR3 comprises 14 residues.